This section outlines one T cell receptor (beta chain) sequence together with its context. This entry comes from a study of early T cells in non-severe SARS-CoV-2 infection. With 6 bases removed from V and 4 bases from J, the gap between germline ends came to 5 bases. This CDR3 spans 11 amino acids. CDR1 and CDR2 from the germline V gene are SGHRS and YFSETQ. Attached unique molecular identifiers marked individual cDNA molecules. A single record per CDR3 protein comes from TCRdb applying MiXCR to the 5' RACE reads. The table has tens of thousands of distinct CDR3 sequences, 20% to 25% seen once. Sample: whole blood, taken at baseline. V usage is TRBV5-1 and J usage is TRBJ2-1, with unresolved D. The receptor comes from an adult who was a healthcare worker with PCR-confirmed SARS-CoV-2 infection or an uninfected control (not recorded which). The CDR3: CASMAYNEQFF. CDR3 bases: TGCGCCAGCATGGCTTACAATGAGCAGTTCTTC.